Shown below are 28 T cell receptor beta chains from a single sample sequenced in a study of cytotoxic CD8 clonotypes in ibrutinib-treated CLL. Sequencing was performed with immunoSEQ multiplex PCR; in TCRdb, only in-frame clones are kept and a portion is missing. The sample has more than 50,000 clones; 45% to 60% are singletons. The sample was PBMCs, taken after 12 months of ibrutinib treatment. Receptors originate from a human donor with chronic lymphocytic leukemia.

This rearrangement joins TRBV7-9 to TRBJ2-1, with TRBD2 matching 7 bases. This CDR3 has 11 amino acids. Per germline, CDR1 SEHNR and CDR2 FQNEAQ (reference sequence). V trimming: 3 bases; J trimming: 12 bases; junction bases outside the gene matches: 2. CDR3 region: CASSFGGRQFF. CDR3 nucleotides: TGTGCCAGCAGCTTTGGCGGGAGGCAGTTCTTC.

This clone was observed at least ten times. The gene calls are TRBV6-1 and TRBJ1-4; D not certain. Trimming pared 4 bases from V and 7 bases from J, leaving 7 bases between. Germline V gene data show CDR1 as MNHNS and CDR2 as SASEGT. The CDR3 is made up of 12 amino acids. The CDR3, as DNA: TGTGCCAGCAGTGGGTCGGGTGAAAAACTGTTTTTT. This encodes CASSGSGEKLFF.

J is TRBJ2-5 and V is TRBV7-7; TRBD1 might be the D (5 bases). The V gene lost 5 bases and the J gene lost 11 bases, with 24 bases spanning the gap. The germline CDR1 and CDR2 sequences are SSHAT and FNYEAQ (reference sequence). CDR3 length: 15 residues. Written as DNA, the CDR3 is TGTGCCAGCAGCCGGAACGTTGGCAGGGAAGATTTGCAGTACTTC. It is translated as CASSRNVGREDLQYF.

The V and J genes are TRBV4-1 and TRBJ1-2, with 7 nucleotides matching TRBD1. CDR1 is MGHRA, CDR2 YSYEKL, per germline. The ends lost 1 base at V and 6 bases at J; junction bases unmatched: 8. This CDR3 has 15 residues. In DNA form, the CDR3 reads TGCGCCAGCAGCCAAGTAGGGCAGGGGGACGATGGCTACACCTTC. This encodes CASSQVGQGDDGYTF.

Concerning this clone: The sample carries other DNA sequences with the same CDR3. V is TRBV27 and J is TRBJ2-4; D gene unclear. The CDR3 spans 13 residues. Germline V gives CDR1 MNHEY, CDR2 SMNVEV (reference sequence). Trimming removed 6 bases at V and 3 bases at J, with 9 bases between. In nucleotides, the CDR3 is TGTGCCAGCAGCTTCTCTGTCAAAAACATTCAGTACTTC. Protein sequence: CASSFSVKNIQYF.

This clone was seen just once. The chain links TRBV6-1 to TRBJ2-1; 10 positions agree with TRBD2. Germline CDR1 is MNHNS and CDR2 is SASEGT. The CDR3 is made up of 14 amino acids. The V segment lost 6 bases and the J segment 4 bases; nucleotides outside the gene matches: 3. This CDR3 reads CASSPGLAYNEQFF. The CDR3 bases are TGTGCCAGCAGCCCGGGACTAGCGTACAATGAGCAGTTCTTC.

In its sample, this clone was seen many times. The chain links TRBV6-5 to TRBJ1-2; D perhaps matches TRBD1 (5 bases). Trimming took 7 bases from V and 6 from J, leaving 9 bases between them. Germline assignment: CDR1 MNHEY and CDR2 SVGAGI. This CDR3 is built from 11 residues. CDR3 amino acids: CASTGTHGYTF. Written as DNA, the CDR3 is TGTGCCAGCACCGGGACTCATGGCTACACCTTC.

The chain joins TRBV6-6 to TRBJ2-2, with D possibly called TRBD1 or TRBD2 (5 bases each). The germline V and J ends were trimmed by 6 bases and 1 base, with 6 bases remaining between them. CDR1 is MNHNY and CDR2 is SVGAGI in the germline V gene (reference sequence). The CDR3 contains 13 residues. The CDR3 coding sequence is TGTGCCAGCAGGGGGGTGAACACCGGGGAGCTGTTTTTT. Protein: CASRGVNTGELFF.

This clone was picked up a small number of times. The chain joins TRBV7-8 to TRBJ1-5; perhaps TRBD1 as D (5 bases). Germline CDR1 reads SGHVS; CDR2 reads FQNEAQ. The CDR3 has 13 amino acids. V was shortened by 3 bases and J by 6 bases, with 9 bases between the two germline ends. CDR3 bases: TGTGCCAGCAGCTTTGGCAGGGCTCAGCCCCAGCATTTT. Protein sequence: CASSFGRAQPQHF.

This clone was detected many times. The V call is TRBV28, the J call TRBJ2-3, with 12 nucleotides matching TRBD2. Per the germline V gene, CDR1 is MDHEN and CDR2 is SYDVKM. This CDR3 contains 17 residues. The J segment lost 7 bases and the V segment lost 7 bases, leaving 15 bases of the junction unmatched. The CDR3 region is CASNSGLAGREGHTQYF. As DNA, the CDR3 is TGTGCCAGCAATAGCGGACTAGCGGGAAGAGAAGGGCATACGCAGTATTTT.

This chain joins TRBV15 and TRBJ1-2, with a tentative D call TRBD1 (6 bases). V was pared by 1 base and J by 4 bases, with 13 bases between. CDR1 and CDR2 (germline): LNHNV, YYDKDF (reference sequence). This CDR3 contains 15 residues. CDR3 protein: CATSRGDRSFYGYTF. CDR3 bases: TGTGCCACCAGCAGAGGAGACAGGAGCTTCTATGGCTACACCTTC.

The chain recombines TRBV29-1 with TRBJ2-5; possibly TRBD2 for D (6 bases). There are 14 residues in the CDR3. Germline V gene lookup returns CDR1 SQVTM and CDR2 ANQGSEA. V was clipped by 6 bases and J by 7 bases, with 21 bases between them. CDR3 nucleotides: TGCAGCGTCGCCCCTATGGGAGGAAAAGGGACCCAGTACTTC. This codes for CSVAPMGGKGTQYF. Full variable domain (remainder filled in from reference TRBV29-1 and TRBJ2-5): SAVISQKPSRDICQRGTSLTIQCQVDSQVTMMFWYRQQPGQSLTLIATANQGSEATYESGFVIDKFPISRPNLTFSTLTVSNMSPEDSSIYLCSVAPMGGKGTQYFGPGTRLLVL.

A remark on this clone: An end of the junction differs from the germline gene, which may be a read error. The chain has TRBV27 and TRBJ1-4; D is perhaps TRBD1 (5 bases). The germline CDR1 and CDR2 sequences are MNHEY and SMNVEV (reference sequence). CDR3 size: 14 residues. CDR3 sequence reads: CASNLGATNEKLFF. CDR3 nucleotides: TGTGCCAGCAATTTAGGGGCAACTAATGAAAAACTGTTTTTT.

J is TRBJ2-1 and V is TRBV5-1, with 8 bases identical to TRBD1. The CDR3 contains 16 residues. Germline values: CDR1 SGHRS, CDR2 YFSETQ. After removal of 5 bases from V and 2 bases from J, the junction contained 9 bases not matched to a gene. DNA for the CDR3: TGCGCCAGCAGGAGGGGGTCGACAGGGGCCTACAATGAGCAGTTCTTC. Its protein is CASRRGSTGAYNEQFF.

The sample holds a few counts of this clone. The V gene is TRBV5-3, the J gene TRBJ1-5, with TRBD1 matching over 9 bases. TRBV5-3 counts as an open reading frame of uncertain function. V shed 0 bases and J 2 bases; nucleotides not matched to a gene: 3. The CDR3 is 16 residues long. The CDR3 bases are TGTGCCAGAAGCTTGGTACAGGGGGCTTGCAATCAGCCCCAGCATTTT. Its translation is CARSLVQGACNQPQHF.

The chain carries TRBV19 and TRBJ1-1; D perhaps matches TRBD1 (6 bases). This CDR3 has 15 residues. V lost 6 bases, J lost 1 base, and 15 bases lay in between. The V gene's germline CDR1 is LNHDA and CDR2 SQIVND (reference sequence). For the CDR3, the DNA is TGTGCCAGTAGGACAGTCGGGGACAAGAACACTGAAGCTTTCTTT. This sequence encodes CASRTVGDKNTEAFF.

A few counts support this clone. The DNA of the CDR3 is TGCAGCGTCGCGGGGGGGGTGGATACGCAGTATTTT. Protein: CSVAGGVDTQYF. This rearrangement joins TRBV29-1 to TRBJ2-3; 9 bases align to TRBD2. The CDR3 runs 12 residues. Germline lookup yields CDR1 SQVTM and CDR2 ANQGSEA. V shed 6 bases, J shed 6 bases, and the junction held 4 bases outside the gene matches.

J is TRBJ1-1 and V is TRBV7-2, with no clear D. The V gene lost 0 bases and the J gene lost 4 bases, with 12 bases spanning the gap. Germline values: CDR1 SGHTA, CDR2 FQGNSA. The CDR3 covers 15 residues. DNA of the CDR3: TGTGCCAGCAGCTTAGCCTTAGCCGGATCCACTGAAGCTTTCTTT. Translation: CASSLALAGSTEAFF.

The V call is TRBV6-5, the J call TRBJ2-7, with D possibly being TRBD2 (5 bases). Germline V gene data show CDR1 as MNHEY and CDR2 as SVGAGI. Trimming stripped 8 bases from V and 0 bases from J, with 14 bases between. The CDR3 covers 14 residues. The CDR3 DNA reads as TGTGCCAGCGGGAGAGTGTCCACCTCCTACGAGCAGTACGTC. Its translation: CASGRVSTSYEQYV.

The V and J genes are TRBV11-1 and TRBJ1-5; D possibly corresponds to TRBD1 (5 bases). This CDR3 is built from 14 residues. The germline gives CDR1 SGHAT, CDR2 FQDESV (reference sequence). Trimming shortened V by 3 bases and J by 0 bases, and 6 bases separated the two germline ends. The chain's CDR3 is CASSLTDSNQPQHF. DNA of the CDR3: TGTGCCAGCAGCTTGACAGATAGCAATCAGCCCCAGCATTTT.

This clone was counted once. The V and J genes are TRBV11-2 and TRBJ1-5; TRBD1 agrees at 9 bases. The CDR3 totals 14 residues. Germline V gene data show CDR1 as SGHAT and CDR2 as FQNNGV. V gave up 5 bases and J gave up 6 bases; unmatched junction bases: 5. The CDR3 bases are TGTGCCAGCAGCCCCGGGACAGGGTTTCAGCCCCAGCATTTT. Amino acid sequence: CASSPGTGFQPQHF.

This chain joins TRBV4-1 and TRBJ1-2; maybe TRBD1 (5 bases). Germline CDR1 is MGHRA and CDR2 is YSYEKL. The CDR3 is 16 residues long. V was trimmed by 5 bases and J by 0 bases, leaving 16 bases between them. As DNA, the CDR3 is TGCGCCAGCAGCGTCGCCACGGGACGAGCTAACTATGGCTACACCTTC. Its translation: CASSVATGRANYGYTF.

The chain carries TRBV11-2 and TRBJ2-7; 7 bases match TRBD1. The CDR3 totals 19 residues. Germline V gene lookup returns CDR1 SGHAT and CDR2 FQNNGV. J gave up 0 bases and V 4 bases, and 18 bases lay outside the gene matches. Here the CDR3 reads CASSSHFNVPGDSSYEQYF. CDR3 DNA: TGTGCCAGCAGCTCCCATTTCAATGTTCCAGGGGACAGCTCCTACGAGCAGTACTTC.

CDR3 nucleotides: TGTGCCAGCAGCTTGGGAGTGAACACTGAAGCTTTCTTT. It yields the protein CASSLGVNTEAFF. The genes are TRBV5-6 and TRBJ1-1; D unclear. Between the trimmed V and J ends, which lost 0 bases and 0 bases, there was a span of 3 bases. The CDR3 sequence is 13 residues long. CDR1 and CDR2 (germline): SGHDT, YYEEEE.

This clone was observed a few times. The rearrangement joins TRBV20-1 to TRBJ1-2; possibly TRBD1 for D (6 bases). Deletions cut 3 bases from V and 6 bases from J, with 8 bases between. Per germline, CDR1 DFQATT and CDR2 SNEGSKA (reference sequence). The CDR3 spans 11 residues. CDR3: CSASNRDGYTF. The CDR3 DNA reads TGCAGTGCTAGCAACAGGGATGGCTACACCTTC.

The chain couples TRBV6-5 to TRBJ1-6, with D perhaps matching TRBD1 (5 bases). This CDR3 has 14 amino acids. Germline-derived CDR1 and CDR2 are MNHEY and SVGAGI. Trimming removed 6 bases at V and 10 bases at J, with 16 bases between. CDR3 nucleotides: TGTGCCAGCAGGAATCAGGGCTTAGGATCACCCCTCCACTTT. The encoded protein is CASRNQGLGSPLHF.

This clone came up a few times. The chain couples TRBV28 to TRBJ2-1; TRBD2 aligns across 7 bases. Germline loops: CDR1 MDHEN, CDR2 SYDVKM. The CDR3 is made up of 14 amino acids. The V segment lost 8 bases and the J segment 2 bases; nucleotides outside the gene matches: 6. CDR3 sequence reads: CASEPGGTYNEQFF. The CDR3, as DNA: TGTGCCAGCGAGCCGGGGGGTACCTACAATGAGCAGTTCTTC.

V is TRBV5-1 and J is TRBJ2-5; TRBD2 might be the D (6 bases). Germline loops: CDR1 SGHRS, CDR2 YFSETQ. The CDR3 loop spans 15 amino acids. Trimming stripped 0 bases from V and 5 bases from J, with 14 bases between. CDR3 coding DNA: TGCGCCAGCAGCTTGGTCGGGGACTCGTGGGAGACCCAGTACTTC. Protein sequence: CASSLVGDSWETQYF.